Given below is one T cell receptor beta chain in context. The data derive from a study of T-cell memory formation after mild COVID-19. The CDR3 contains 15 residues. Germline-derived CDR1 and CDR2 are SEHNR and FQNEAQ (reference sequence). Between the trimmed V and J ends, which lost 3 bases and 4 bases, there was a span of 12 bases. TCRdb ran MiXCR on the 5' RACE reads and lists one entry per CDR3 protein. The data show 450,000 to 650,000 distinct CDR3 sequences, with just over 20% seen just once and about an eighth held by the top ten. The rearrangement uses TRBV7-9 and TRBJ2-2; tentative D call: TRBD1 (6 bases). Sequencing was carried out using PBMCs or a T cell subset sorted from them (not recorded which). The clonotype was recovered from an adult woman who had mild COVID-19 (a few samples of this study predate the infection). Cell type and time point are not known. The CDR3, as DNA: TGTGCCAGCAGCTTCGAGGGGGTGAGCACCGGGGAGCTGTTTTTT. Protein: CASSFEGVSTGELFF.